This T cell receptor beta chain is from a study of CD8+ T cells in alopecia areata. Points from the study as a whole: Scalp data also include sequences from resident alphabeta T cells of normal skin. The study found higher clonality in lesional than normal scalp, especially in alopecia totalis/universalis. Patients shared TCRs less clearly than mice did, possibly owing to HLA.

The CDR3 sequence is 19 residues long. The germline V gene encodes CDR1 LNHNV and CDR2 YYDKDF (reference sequence). V lost 1 base and J lost 4; bases outside the gene matches: 12. Once RNA had been extracted, it was reverse transcribed into cDNA to act as the sequencing template. Some clones are missing from TCRdb's copy, which holds only in-frame ones; the method was immunoSEQ multiplex PCR. The data show under 40,000 clones, nearly 55% seen once. For this clone: Its cognate antigen is unknown.

CD25+CD127- cells were sorted from CD4+ cells in roughly 5 patients. As part of sample collection, lesional scalp punch biopsies and peripheral blood were taken from alopecia areata patients. The source of this sequence is a human donor with alopecia areata. Input material: CD4+ Tregs sorted from blood. The chain links TRBV15 to TRBJ2-3, with 12 bases fitting TRBD2. The CDR3 spells CATSRGVGLAGKVSDTQYF. In DNA, the CDR3 is TGTGCCACCAGCAGAGGGGTTGGACTAGCGGGGAAGGTCTCAGATACGCAGTATTTT.